Each of the 21 T cell receptor beta chains below was sequenced from the same sample in a study of blood T cell repertoires in COVID-19. The repertoire was sequenced with immunoSEQ multiplex PCR; TCRdb's copy has only in-frame clones and lacks some. The table includes under 300,000 clones, about nine tenths detected once. Sequences were obtained from peripheral blood. The source of these receptors is a man aged 25 to 45 with COVID-19, enrolled during active disease.

This clone showed up just a few times. The CDR3 here is CASSEARYNSNQPQHF. The DNA of the CDR3 is TGTGCCAGCAGTGAAGCCCGGTATAATAGCAATCAGCCCCAGCATTTT. This rearrangement joins TRBV6-1 to TRBJ1-5; D unresolved. Trimming removed 0 bases at V and 0 bases at J, with 9 bases between. Germline assignment: CDR1 MNHNS and CDR2 SASEGT. This CDR3 is 16 amino acids long.

This clone occurred once. The V and J genes are TRBV28 and TRBJ2-5, with 9 bases aligning to TRBD1. The CDR3 has 14 residues. The ends lost 6 bases at V and 4 bases at J; junction bases unmatched: 6. Germline loops: CDR1 MDHEN, CDR2 SYDVKM. This chain's CDR3 is CASRPQGAGETQYF. The CDR3 coding sequence is TGTGCCAGCAGGCCACAGGGGGCTGGAGAGACCCAGTACTTC.

The chain recombines TRBV19 with TRBJ1-2; TRBD1 matches at 8 bases. With 9 bases clipped from V and 3 bases from J, the junction kept 12 bases outside the gene matches. The CDR3 loop spans 15 amino acids. The germline CDR1 and CDR2 sequences are LNHDA and SQIVND (reference sequence). The CDR3 DNA follows: TGTGCCAGCCGGACGCAGGGGGCCCCCGACTATGGCTACACCTTC. Residues: CASRTQGAPDYGYTF.

This rearrangement joins TRBV9 to TRBJ2-1; TRBD1 agrees at 7 bases. V was clipped by 0 bases and J by 5 bases; unmatched bases: 5. Germline V lookup: CDR1 SGDLS, CDR2 YYNGEE. The CDR3 sequence is 15 residues long. CDR3 DNA sequence: TGTGCCAGCAGCGTAGAGGGGGCTACCCACAATGAGCAGTTCTTC. Protein: CASSVEGATHNEQFF.

The rearrangement links TRBV2 to TRBJ2-7; 12 bases match TRBD2. J gave up 3 bases and V 8 bases, and 11 bases lay outside the gene matches. The CDR3 is made up of 16 amino acids. Per the germline V gene, CDR1 is SNHLY and CDR2 is FYNNEI. The CDR3 loop reads CASRPGTSGLSYEQYF. For the CDR3, the DNA is TGTGCCAGCCGCCCCGGGACTAGCGGGTTAAGCTACGAGCAGTACTTC. The whole variable domain, filled in from reference TRBV2 and TRBJ2-7, reads EPEVTQTPSHQVTQMGQEVILRCVPISNHLYFYWYRQILGQKVEFLVSFYNNEISEKSEIFDDQFSVERPDGSNFTLKIRSTKLEDSAMYFCASRPGTSGLSYEQYFGPGTRLTVT.

This chain uses TRBV19 with TRBJ1-4, with TRBD1 identical over 7 bases. The V segment lost 4 bases and the J segment 6 bases; nucleotides outside the gene matches: 8. Germline CDR1 reads LNHDA; CDR2 reads SQIVND (reference sequence). The CDR3 runs to 15 residues. In DNA form, the CDR3 reads TGTGCCAGTAGTAGCGGACAGGCCCCCCATGAAAAACTGTTTTTT. Translating gives CASSSGQAPHEKLFF.

The J gene is TRBJ1-1, the V gene TRBV24-1, with D unresolved. Trimming took 3 bases from V and 7 from J, leaving 14 bases between them. In germline, CDR1 is KGHDR, CDR2 SFDVKD. The CDR3 sequence is 14 residues long. CDR3 amino acids: CATSDLWPGGEAFF. As DNA, the CDR3 is TGTGCCACCAGTGATCTTTGGCCGGGTGGTGAAGCTTTCTTT.

The chain uses TRBV5-1 and TRBJ1-6, with D possibly TRBD1 on 5 matching bases. With 3 bases removed from V and 4 bases from J, the gap between germline ends came to 14 bases. The CDR3 totals 16 residues. The V gene's germline CDR1 is SGHRS and CDR2 YFSETQ. The CDR3 nucleotides read TGCGCCAGCAGCTCGGACAATGTCGGATATAATTCACCCCTCCACTTT. Residues: CASSSDNVGYNSPLHF. The complete variable domain, with remaining parts taken from reference TRBV5-1 and TRBJ1-6, reads KAGVTQTPRYLIKTRGQQVTLSCSPISGHRSVSWYQQTPGQGLQFLFEYFSETQRNKGNFPGRFSGRQFSNSRSEMNVSTLELGDSALYLCASSSDNVGYNSPLHFGNGTRLTVT.

The J gene is TRBJ2-7, the V gene TRBV11-1, with D unclear. The germline V gene encodes CDR1 SGHAT and CDR2 FQDESV (reference sequence). The CDR3 covers 13 residues. Trimming removed 0 bases at V and 3 bases at J, with 6 bases between. The CDR3 spells CASSLALDYEQYF. In nucleotides, the CDR3 is TGTGCCAGCAGCTTAGCGCTAGACTACGAGCAGTACTTC.

The rearrangement links TRBV6-5 to TRBJ1-1; weak D call: TRBD1 (6 bases). Germline V gene sequence: CDR1 MNHEY, CDR2 SVGAGI. The CDR3 is made up of 13 amino acids. V dropped 2 bases and J dropped 7 bases, with 11 bases sitting between them. The CDR3 DNA reads TGTGCCAGCAGTTACAACACGGACAGTGAAGCTTTCTTT. Encoded protein: CASSYNTDSEAFF.

This clone came up once. The V and J genes are TRBV11-2 and TRBJ1-5; the D gene is possibly TRBD1 (6 bases). The CDR3 extends over 14 amino acids. V was cut by 5 bases and J by 2 bases, with 10 bases left in between. Germline V CDR1 and CDR2: SGHAT, FQNNGV. The CDR3 bases are TGTGCCAGCAGCCCAAACAGGGGCAATCAGCCCCAGCATTTT. This encodes CASSPNRGNQPQHF.

This chain links TRBV6-7 with TRBJ2-7; possibly TRBD1 for D (6 bases). TRBV6-7 is filed as an ORF, its function uncertain. The CDR3 spans 18 residues. Trimming stripped 4 bases from V and 3 bases from J, with 25 bases between. The DNA for the CDR3 is TGTGCCAGCAGTTCACCTAAAAAACCCGGGACACTTCGCTACGAGCAGTACTTC. Protein: CASSSPKKPGTLRYEQYF.

The chain is built from TRBV3-1 (or the pseudogene TRBV3-2) and TRBJ2-3; D might be TRBD2 (6 bases). The germline V gene has CDR1 LGHDT and CDR2 YNNKEL (reference sequence). The CDR3 runs to 16 residues. V gave up 2 bases and J gave up 3 bases, with 15 bases separating them. CDR3 sequence: CASSQLSAGPTDTQYF. The DNA of the CDR3 is TGTGCCAGCAGCCAACTGTCGGCGGGGCCGACAGATACGCAGTATTTT.

The gene calls are TRBV3-1 (or the pseudogene TRBV3-2) and TRBJ1-1, with D possibly TRBD1 on 6 matching bases. Trimming left V 4 bases short and J 8 bases short, with 17 bases between. The length of the CDR3 is 14 residues. Per germline, CDR1 LGHDT and CDR2 YNNKEL (reference sequence). CDR3 region: CASSPGHKESEAFF. CDR3 DNA: TGTGCCAGCAGCCCGGGACACAAGGAGTCGGAAGCTTTCTTT.

The CDR3 coding sequence is TGTGCCAGCAGCGATAGCGGGGGGGCCGAGGAGACCCAGTACTTC. Its protein is CASSDSGGAEETQYF. V is TRBV3-1 (or the pseudogene TRBV3-2) and J is TRBJ2-5, with 11 bases fitting TRBD2. The J segment lost 5 bases and the V segment lost 5 bases, leaving 7 bases of the junction unmatched. Germline V gene sequence: CDR1 LGHDT, CDR2 YNNKEL (reference sequence). CDR3 length: 15 residues.

The gene calls are TRBV30 and TRBJ2-1; 9 bases map to TRBD2. CDR3 length: 11 amino acids. With 6 bases clipped from V and 12 bases from J, the junction kept 6 bases outside the gene matches. The germline CDR1 and CDR2 sequences are GTSNPN and SVGIG (reference sequence). Here the CDR3 DNA reads TGTGCCTGCATCCTAGCGGGGAGGCAGTTCTTC. This sequence encodes CACILAGRQFF.

The gene calls are TRBV6-2 or TRBV6-3 and TRBJ1-6, with D unresolved. The CDR3 loop spans 14 amino acids. Germline-derived CDR1 and CDR2 are MNHEY and SVGEGT. Trimming pared 5 bases from V and 10 bases from J, leaving 15 bases between. The CDR3 DNA follows: TGTGCCAGCAGTGTACGCCTAGGAGAGTCACCCCTCCACTTT. This encodes CASSVRLGESPLHF.

The rearrangement uses TRBV2 and TRBJ2-2, with 10 bases that match TRBD1. The J segment lost 6 bases and the V segment lost 3 bases, leaving 1 base of the junction unmatched. The CDR3 totals 14 residues. Looked up from germline, CDR1 is SNHLY and CDR2 is FYNNEI. The CDR3 loop reads CASSEGQGSGELFF. As DNA, the CDR3 is TGTGCCAGCAGTGAGGGACAGGGGTCCGGGGAGCTGTTTTTT.

The chain is built from TRBV5-4 and TRBJ2-7; TRBD2 agrees at 11 bases. V trimming: 0 bases; J trimming: 3 bases; junction bases outside the gene matches: 8. The CDR3 has 17 residues. Germline V gene lookup returns CDR1 SGHNT and CDR2 YYREEE (reference sequence). CDR3 sequence: CASSLGQASGGIYEQYF. CDR3 DNA: TGTGCCAGCAGCTTGGGTCAGGCTAGCGGGGGGATCTACGAGCAGTACTTC. Supplemented by reference TRBV5-4 and TRBJ2-7, the full variable domain reads ETGVTQSPTHLIKTRGQQVTLRCSSQSGHNTVSWYQQALGQGPQFIFQYYREEENGRGNFPPRFSGLQFPNYSSELNVNALELDDSALYLCASSLGQASGGIYEQYFGPGTRLTVT.

CDR3 DNA sequence: TGTGCCAGCAGCCCGACAGGACATAGCAATCAGCCCCAGCATTTT. Translating it yields CASSPTGHSNQPQHF. The chain joins TRBV9 to TRBJ1-5; TRBD1 is a possible D gene (6 bases). Germline V gene sequence: CDR1 SGDLS, CDR2 YYNGEE. The CDR3 runs 15 residues. The ends were cut back, 4 bases at V and 0 bases at J, with 11 bases in the middle. The full variable domain, completed using reference TRBV9 and TRBJ1-5, is DSGVTQTPKHLITATGQRVTLRCSPRSGDLSVYWYQQSLDQGLQFLIQYYNGEERAKGNILERFSAQQFPDLHSELNLSSLELGDSALYFCASSPTGHSNQPQHFGDGTRLSIL.

V usage is TRBV6-5 and J usage is TRBJ1-2; 10 bases map to TRBD1. The V and J ends lost 4 bases and 7 bases, in that order; junction bases with no gene match: 9. CDR1 and CDR2 from the germline V gene are MNHEY and SVGAGI. The CDR3 is 15 amino acids. The CDR3, as DNA: TGTGCCAGCAGTTTCCGGGACAGGGGAATTGGTGGCTACACCTTC. Its protein is CASSFRDRGIGGYTF.